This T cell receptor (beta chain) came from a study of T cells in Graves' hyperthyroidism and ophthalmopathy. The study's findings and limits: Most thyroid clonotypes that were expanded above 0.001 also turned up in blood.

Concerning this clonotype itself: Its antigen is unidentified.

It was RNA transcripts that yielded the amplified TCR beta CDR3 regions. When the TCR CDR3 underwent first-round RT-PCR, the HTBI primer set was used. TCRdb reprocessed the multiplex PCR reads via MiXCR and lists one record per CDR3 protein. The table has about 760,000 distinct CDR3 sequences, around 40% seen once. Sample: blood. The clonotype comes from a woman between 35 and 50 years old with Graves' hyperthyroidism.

As DNA, the CDR3 is TGTGCCAGCAGCCGCACAGGCCCCCAGCATTTT. Residues: CASSRTGPQHF. The chain recombines TRBV16 with TRBJ1-5; D is possibly TRBD1 (5 bases). Trimming took 4 bases from V and 10 from J, leaving 8 bases between them. CDR1 and CDR2 (germline): KGHSY, FQNENV. The CDR3 is made up of 11 amino acids.